The next 27 T cell receptor beta chains were all read from a single sample in a study of cytomegalovirus exposure and HLA in healthy donors. PCR used 60 Vbeta primers and 13 Jbeta primers. The assay was immunoSEQ multiplex PCR, and TCRdb's table has in-frame clones only and misses some. The table has around 63,000 clones, 60% to 80% seen once. Input material: PBMCs. These receptors all stem from a man aged 55-75 years in good health and CMV-seropositive.

The sample holds a few counts of this clone. V is TRBV6-4 and J is TRBJ2-1, with 9 bases lining up with TRBD1. The V gene end was trimmed by 5 bases and the J gene end by 4 bases; junction bases not matched to a gene: 6. The CDR3 is made up of 15 amino acids. CDR1 and CDR2 from the germline V gene are MRHNA and SNTAGT. CDR3 DNA sequence: TGTGCCAGCAGTCAGGGACAGGGAAAATACAATGAGCAGTTCTTC. Its translation is CASSQGQGKYNEQFF.

Details on this clone: One end of the junction does not line up with germline, which may come from a read error. This chain uses TRBV7-7 with TRBJ2-5; D remains unclear. The CDR3 sequence is 13 residues long. Per germline, CDR1 SSHAT and CDR2 FNYEAQ (reference sequence). CDR3 nucleotide sequence: TGTGCTAGCAGCTTAGTGGGCTCAGAGACCCAGTACTTC. Translated: CASSLVGSETQYF.

The J gene is TRBJ1-2, the V gene TRBV6-5; tentatively, D is TRBD1 (5 bases). The CDR3 spans 14 residues. Germline V gene sequence: CDR1 MNHEY, CDR2 SVGAGI. Trimming took 5 bases from V and 4 from J, leaving 14 bases between them. The CDR3 DNA reads as TGTGCCAGCAGTCCTCGACAGATAACCTATGGCTACACCTTC. Translating gives CASSPRQITYGYTF.

V gene TRBV5-5 combines with J gene TRBJ2-5; a possible D gene is TRBD2 (6 bases). The V gene's germline CDR1 is SGHKS and CDR2 YYEKEE (reference sequence). V gave up 4 bases and J gave up 5 bases, with 18 bases separating them. The CDR3 extends over 15 amino acids. In DNA form, the CDR3 reads TGTGCCAGCAGCCCTACTAGCTCCCGAGGGGAGACCCAGTACTTC. As protein: CASSPTSSRGETQYF.

Concerning this clone: The junction departs from the called germline gene at one end, perhaps through a read error. CDR3 residues: CASSEEYIKGNTIYF. In nucleotides, the CDR3 is TGTGCCAGCAGCGAAGAGTACATCAAAGGAAACACCATATATTTT. This chain joins TRBV14 and TRBJ1-3; D remains ambiguous. This CDR3 region has 15 residues. The V gene's germline CDR1 is SGHDN and CDR2 FVKESK.

In this sample, this clone turned up a few times. The CDR3 DNA reads as TGTGCCAGCAGTGAATGGGGACAGGGGCGAACCTACGAGCAGTACTTC. Its protein product is CASSEWGQGRTYEQYF. The chain employs TRBV6-1 and TRBJ2-7; TRBD1 agrees at 10 bases. Germline V lookup: CDR1 MNHNS, CDR2 SASEGT. This CDR3 has 16 amino acids. The J segment lost 2 bases and the V segment lost 2 bases, leaving 6 bases of the junction unmatched.

The rearrangement links TRBV7-9 to TRBJ1-4, with 7 bases matching TRBD1. CDR3 length: 15 amino acids. J was trimmed by 3 bases and V by 5 bases; bases with no gene match: 6. From germline, CDR1 is SEHNR and CDR2 FQNEAQ (reference sequence). Here the CDR3 reads CASSRRTGPNEKLFF. The DNA of the CDR3 is TGTGCCAGCAGCCGTCGGACAGGACCTAATGAAAAACTGTTTTTT.

The CDR3, as DNA: TGTGCCAGCAGGGAGACGGCTTCTGGGGCCAACGTCCTGACTTTC. Residues: CASRETASGANVLTF. The J gene is TRBJ2-6, the V gene TRBV6-6, with unresolved D. The CDR3 totals 15 residues. Trimming removed 6 bases at V and 1 base at J, with 10 bases between. In germline, CDR1 is MNHNY, CDR2 SVGAGI (reference sequence).

The V and J genes are TRBV29-1 and TRBJ2-1; D may be TRBD2 (5 bases). The CDR3 contains 13 residues. Trimming stripped 3 bases from V and 8 bases from J, with 14 bases between. Germline V gives CDR1 SQVTM, CDR2 ANQGSEA. The CDR3 DNA reads TGCAGCGTTGACGAGGGATTCAAAGATGAGCAGTTCTTC. It encodes CSVDEGFKDEQFF.

This clone has a single count. J is TRBJ1-3 and V is TRBV5-1; perhaps TRBD1 as D (5 bases). Per germline, CDR1 SGHRS and CDR2 YFSETQ. The V end lost 4 bases, the J end lost 0 bases, and 14 bases lay between the germline ends. This CDR3 has 16 amino acids. This CDR3 reads CASSGASGISGNTIYF. The CDR3 DNA reads as TGCGCCAGCAGCGGGGCCTCAGGGATCTCTGGAAACACCATATATTTT.

The chain joins TRBV11-2 to TRBJ2-5, with 9 nucleotides matching TRBD2. Trimming cost V 2 bases and J 6 bases; bases outside gene matches: 7. Germline CDR1 SGHAT, CDR2 FQNNGV. This CDR3 has 15 amino acids. Here the CDR3 DNA reads TGTGCCAGCAGCTTAAGCGGGGGGCCATGGCAGACCCAGTACTTC. It is translated as CASSLSGGPWQTQYF.

The chain joins TRBV4-1 to TRBJ2-3, with 7 bases lining up with TRBD2. V shed 1 base, J shed 7 bases, and the junction held 14 bases outside the gene matches. This CDR3 spans 17 amino acids. The germline gives CDR1 MGHRA, CDR2 YSYEKL. The CDR3 DNA reads TGCGCCAGCAGCCAAGCGACGGCCGAGCGGGGAACTAATACGCAGTATTTT. Its translation is CASSQATAERGTNTQYF.

V gene TRBV2 combines with J gene TRBJ1-5; D is uncertain. V was shortened by 8 bases and J by 3 bases, with 14 bases between the two germline ends. The CDR3 sequence is 14 residues long. Germline V gene lookup returns CDR1 SNHLY and CDR2 FYNNEI. The chain's CDR3 is CASRRERPNQPQHF. The CDR3 nucleotides read TGTGCCAGCCGCCGAGAGAGGCCCAATCAGCCCCAGCATTTT.

The chain uses TRBV19 and TRBJ2-1, with 7 positions matching TRBD1. Germline V gene data show CDR1 as LNHDA and CDR2 as SQIVND (reference sequence). V lost 10 bases, J lost 3 bases, and 9 bases stayed unmatched. CDR3 length equals 14 residues. The CDR3 sequence: CANKDRIHYNEQFF. The CDR3 DNA follows: TGTGCCAACAAGGACAGGATCCACTACAATGAGCAGTTCTTC.

This chain connects TRBV11-3 to TRBJ2-2, with a weak D call TRBD2 (6 bases). The CDR3 runs to 15 residues. Germline V gives CDR1 SGHNT, CDR2 YENEEA. V was trimmed by 5 bases and J by 5 bases, leaving 15 bases between them. Written as DNA, the CDR3 is TGTGCCAGCAGCCAACCTAGCGACGTAACCGGGGAGCTGTTTTTT. It encodes CASSQPSDVTGELFF.

The chain joins TRBV9 to TRBJ1-2; TRBD1 is a possible D gene (6 bases). Trimming pared 0 bases from V and 8 bases from J, leaving 29 bases between. The CDR3 is made up of 19 amino acids. Germline V gene sequence: CDR1 SGDLS, CDR2 YYNGEE. This chain's CDR3 is CASSVDLFGGRGSYGGYTF. In DNA, the CDR3 is TGTGCCAGCAGCGTAGATCTTTTTGGTGGCAGGGGCTCTTATGGGGGCTACACCTTC.

The chain recombines TRBV5-1 with TRBJ2-2; TRBD1 is a possible D gene (6 bases). CDR1 SGHRS and CDR2 YFSETQ come from the germline V gene. This CDR3 spans 16 amino acids. Deletions cut 0 bases from V and 1 base from J, with 10 bases between. This chain's CDR3 is CASSLARDKNTGELFF. The DNA of the CDR3 is TGCGCCAGCAGCTTGGCTAGGGACAAGAACACCGGGGAGCTGTTTTTT.

The J gene is TRBJ2-7, the V gene TRBV6-1, with 7 bases identical to TRBD1. Trimming cost V 1 base and J 13 bases; bases outside gene matches: 7. The CDR3 spans 12 residues. Germline V CDR1 and CDR2: MNHNS, SASEGT. In DNA form, the CDR3 reads TGTGCCAGCAGTGAAGGGGACAGAGGTGTTTACTTC. Encoded protein: CASSEGDRGVYF.

The rearrangement joins TRBV2 to TRBJ1-5; the D gene is possibly TRBD1 (5 bases). Trimming stripped 5 bases from V and 6 bases from J, with 11 bases between. From germline, CDR1 is SNHLY and CDR2 FYNNEI. CDR3 length equals 13 residues. The CDR3 DNA sequence: TGTGCCAGCAGTCTGGGGGGGTCTCAGCCCCAGCATTTT. This encodes CASSLGGSQPQHF.

This clone came up once. This chain links TRBV5-1 with TRBJ2-7, with 8 bases matching TRBD2. The V and J ends lost 1 base and 3 bases, in that order; junction bases with no gene match: 3. Germline values: CDR1 SGHRS, CDR2 YFSETQ. The CDR3 has 14 amino acids. The CDR3 sequence: CASSLKAGDYEQYF. DNA of the CDR3: TGCGCCAGCAGCTTGAAAGCGGGAGACTACGAGCAGTACTTC.

The J gene is TRBJ2-4, the V gene TRBV7-2, with 11 bases that match TRBD2. The length of the CDR3 is 19 residues. Germline V gives CDR1 SGHTA, CDR2 FQGNSA. The V gene end was trimmed by 5 bases and the J gene end by 3 bases; junction bases not matched to a gene: 15. CDR3 protein: CASSPRIAGGVLDKNIQYF. The CDR3 DNA reads TGTGCCAGCAGCCCCCGGATAGCGGGAGGGGTTTTGGACAAAAACATTCAGTACTTC.

The chain uses TRBV11-3 and TRBJ1-2; the D is unclear. V lost 4 bases, J lost 3 bases, and 6 bases lay in between. CDR1 is SGHNT and CDR2 is YENEEA in the germline V gene. CDR3 length: 12 residues. The DNA for the CDR3 is TGTGCCAGCAGCTCTGGAGACTATGGCTACACCTTC. It encodes CASSSGDYGYTF.

The chain uses TRBV5-6 and TRBJ2-7, with 9 positions matching TRBD1. Germline assignment: CDR1 SGHDT and CDR2 YYEEEE. With 5 bases clipped from V and 2 bases from J, the junction kept 11 bases outside the gene matches. The CDR3 is 16 residues long. For the CDR3, the DNA is TGTGCCAGCAGTGGGGCCCTCCGGGACAGGGCCTACGAGCAGTACTTC. It is translated as CASSGALRDRAYEQYF.

The gene calls are TRBV27 and TRBJ2-1; TRBD2 aligns across 8 bases. Germline V gene sequence: CDR1 MNHEY, CDR2 SMNVEV (reference sequence). The V gene end was trimmed by 3 bases and the J gene end by 5 bases; junction bases not matched to a gene: 9. CDR3 length equals 16 residues. The CDR3 reads CASSLGRGGSDNEQFF. CDR3 sequence (DNA): TGTGCCAGCAGTTTGGGACGGGGGGGCTCGGACAATGAGCAGTTCTTC.

V and J are TRBV5-8 and TRBJ2-3, with 9 nucleotides matching TRBD1. Per the germline V gene, CDR1 is SGHTS and CDR2 is YDEGEE. V was pared by 5 bases and J by 5 bases, with 3 bases of the junction left unmatched. This CDR3 is built from 13 residues. The chain's CDR3 is CASRTGGGDTQYF. Here the CDR3 DNA reads TGTGCCAGCAGGACAGGGGGGGGAGATACGCAGTATTTT.

The chain has TRBV5-5 and TRBJ1-2; D is unclear. The V end was cut by 4 bases, the J end by 0 bases, with 13 bases between. This CDR3 contains 15 residues. Per the germline V gene, CDR1 is SGHKS and CDR2 is YYEKEE (reference sequence). The CDR3 DNA is TGTGCCAGCAGCCGGGGAGCCACAGCTAACTATGGCTACACCTTC. This gives the protein CASSRGATANYGYTF.

The V gene is TRBV6-1, the J gene TRBJ2-5, with 9 bases lining up with TRBD1. This CDR3 has 15 amino acids. The J segment lost 1 base and the V segment lost 7 bases, leaving 7 bases of the junction unmatched. Germline V gene data show CDR1 as MNHNS and CDR2 as SASEGT. In DNA form, the CDR3 reads TGTGCCAGCACGGAGAACAGGGGGCCCCAAGAGACCCAGTACTTC. The encoded protein is CASTENRGPQETQYF.